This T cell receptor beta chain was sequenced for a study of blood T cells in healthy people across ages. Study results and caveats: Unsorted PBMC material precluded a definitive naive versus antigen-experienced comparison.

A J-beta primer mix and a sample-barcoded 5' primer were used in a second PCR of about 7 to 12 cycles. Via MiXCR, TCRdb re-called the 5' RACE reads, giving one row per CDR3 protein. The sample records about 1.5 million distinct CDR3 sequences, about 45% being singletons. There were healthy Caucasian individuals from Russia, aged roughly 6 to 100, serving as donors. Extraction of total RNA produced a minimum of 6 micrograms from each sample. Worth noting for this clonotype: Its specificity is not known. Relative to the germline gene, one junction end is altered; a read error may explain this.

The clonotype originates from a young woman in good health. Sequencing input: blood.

The CDR3 is CAGSQDSRGYTF. The CDR3 DNA is TGTGCCGGCAGTCAGGACAGCCGGGGCTACACCTTC. The chain joins TRBV28 to TRBJ1-2, with D maybe TRBD1 (6 bases). CDR1 and CDR2 from the germline V gene are MDHEN and SYDVKM. CDR3 length: 12 residues.